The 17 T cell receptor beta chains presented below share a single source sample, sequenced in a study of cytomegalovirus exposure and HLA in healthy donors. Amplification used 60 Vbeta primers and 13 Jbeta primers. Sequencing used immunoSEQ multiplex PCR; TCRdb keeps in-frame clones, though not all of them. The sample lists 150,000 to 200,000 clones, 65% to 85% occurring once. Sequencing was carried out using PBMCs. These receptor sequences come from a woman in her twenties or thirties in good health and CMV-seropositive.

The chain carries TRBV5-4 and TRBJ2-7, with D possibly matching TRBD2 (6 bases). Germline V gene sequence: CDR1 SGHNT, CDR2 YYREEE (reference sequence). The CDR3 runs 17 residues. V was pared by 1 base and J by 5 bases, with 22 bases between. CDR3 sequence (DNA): TGTGCCAGCAGCTTGCGCGTAGGTTCCAGGGAGGTCCACGAGCAGTACTTC. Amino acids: CASSLRVGSREVHEQYF.

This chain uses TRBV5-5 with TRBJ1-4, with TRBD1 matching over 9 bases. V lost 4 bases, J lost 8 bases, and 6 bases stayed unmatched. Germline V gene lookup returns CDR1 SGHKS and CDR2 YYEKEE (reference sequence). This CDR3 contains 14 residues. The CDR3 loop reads CASSRDRAGEKLFF. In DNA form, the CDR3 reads TGTGCCAGCAGCCGGGACAGGGCGGGAGAAAAACTGTTTTTT.

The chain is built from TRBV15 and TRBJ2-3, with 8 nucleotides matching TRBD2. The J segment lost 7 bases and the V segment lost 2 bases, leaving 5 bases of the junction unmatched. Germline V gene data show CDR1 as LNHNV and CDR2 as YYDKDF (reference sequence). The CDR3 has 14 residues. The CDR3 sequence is CATSRTGLGNTQYF. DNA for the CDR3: TGTGCCACCAGCAGAACGGGACTAGGGAATACGCAGTATTTT.

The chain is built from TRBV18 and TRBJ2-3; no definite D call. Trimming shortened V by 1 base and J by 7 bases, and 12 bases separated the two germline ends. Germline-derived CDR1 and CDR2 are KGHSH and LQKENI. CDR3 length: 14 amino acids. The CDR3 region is CASSPRQVPHTQYF. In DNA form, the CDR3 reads TGTGCCAGCTCACCACGTCAGGTCCCACATACGCAGTATTTT.

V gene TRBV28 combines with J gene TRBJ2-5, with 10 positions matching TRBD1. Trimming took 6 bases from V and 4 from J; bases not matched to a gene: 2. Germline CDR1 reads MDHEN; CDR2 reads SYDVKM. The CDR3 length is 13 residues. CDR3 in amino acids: CASRGQGRETQYF. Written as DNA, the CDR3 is TGTGCCAGCAGGGGACAGGGGCGAGAGACCCAGTACTTC.

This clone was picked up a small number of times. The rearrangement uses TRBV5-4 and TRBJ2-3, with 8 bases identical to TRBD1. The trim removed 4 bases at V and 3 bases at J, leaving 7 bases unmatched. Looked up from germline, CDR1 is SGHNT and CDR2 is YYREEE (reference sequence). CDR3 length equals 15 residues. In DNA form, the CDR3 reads TGTGCCAGCAGCCGAGGACAGGGTGGGACAGATACGCAGTATTTT. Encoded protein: CASSRGQGGTDTQYF.

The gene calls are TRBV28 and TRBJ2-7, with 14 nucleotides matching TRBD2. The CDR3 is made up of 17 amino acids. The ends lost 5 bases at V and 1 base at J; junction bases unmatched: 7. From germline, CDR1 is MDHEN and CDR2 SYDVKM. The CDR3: CASSPGTSGRSSYEQYF. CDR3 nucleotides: TGTGCCAGCAGTCCCGGGACTAGCGGGAGATCTTCCTACGAGCAGTACTTC.

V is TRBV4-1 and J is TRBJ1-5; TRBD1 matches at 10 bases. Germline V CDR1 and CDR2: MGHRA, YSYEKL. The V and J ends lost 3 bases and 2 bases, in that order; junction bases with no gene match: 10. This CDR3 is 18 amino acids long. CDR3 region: CASSQETGGTGGNQPQHF. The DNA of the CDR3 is TGCGCCAGCAGCCAGGAGACAGGGGGCACAGGGGGCAATCAGCCCCAGCATTTT.

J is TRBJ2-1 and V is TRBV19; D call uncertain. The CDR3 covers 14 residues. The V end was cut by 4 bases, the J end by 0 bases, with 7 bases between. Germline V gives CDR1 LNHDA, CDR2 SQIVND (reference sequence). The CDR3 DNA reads TGTGCCAGTAGTAGCTATAGCTCCTACAATGAGCAGTTCTTC. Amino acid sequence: CASSSYSSYNEQFF.

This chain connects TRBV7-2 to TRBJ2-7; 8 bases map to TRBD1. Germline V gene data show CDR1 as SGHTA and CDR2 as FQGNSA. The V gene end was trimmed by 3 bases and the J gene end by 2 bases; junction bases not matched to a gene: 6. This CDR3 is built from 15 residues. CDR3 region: CASSFRQGTAYEQYF. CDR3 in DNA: TGTGCCAGCAGCTTTCGACAGGGGACTGCCTACGAGCAGTACTTC.

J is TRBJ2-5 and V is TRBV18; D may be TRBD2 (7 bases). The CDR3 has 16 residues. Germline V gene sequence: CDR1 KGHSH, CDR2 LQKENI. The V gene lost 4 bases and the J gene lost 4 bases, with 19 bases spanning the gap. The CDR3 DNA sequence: TGTGCCAGCTCACTCGGACTAGGGGACACAGGAGAGACCCAGTACTTC. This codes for CASSLGLGDTGETQYF.

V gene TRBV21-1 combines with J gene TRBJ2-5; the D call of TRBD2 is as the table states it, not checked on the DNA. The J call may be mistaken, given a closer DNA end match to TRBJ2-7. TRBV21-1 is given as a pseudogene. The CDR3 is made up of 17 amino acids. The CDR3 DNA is TGTGCCAGCAGCAAATCGCTCCCTCGGGGGGCAGGTAACGAGCAGTACTTC. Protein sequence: CASSKSLPRGAGNEQYF.

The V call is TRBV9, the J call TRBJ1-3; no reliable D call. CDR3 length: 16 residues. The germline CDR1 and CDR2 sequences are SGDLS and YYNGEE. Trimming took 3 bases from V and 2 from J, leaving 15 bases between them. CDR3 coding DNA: TGTGCCAGCAGCGGGCGGACTAAACCCCCTGGAAACACCATATATTTT. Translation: CASSGRTKPPGNTIYF. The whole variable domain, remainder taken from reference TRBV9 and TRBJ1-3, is DSGVTQTPKHLITATGQRVTLRCSPRSGDLSVYWYQQSLDQGLQFLIQYYNGEERAKGNILERFSAQQFPDLHSELNLSSLELGDSALYFCASSGRTKPPGNTIYFGEGSWLTVV.

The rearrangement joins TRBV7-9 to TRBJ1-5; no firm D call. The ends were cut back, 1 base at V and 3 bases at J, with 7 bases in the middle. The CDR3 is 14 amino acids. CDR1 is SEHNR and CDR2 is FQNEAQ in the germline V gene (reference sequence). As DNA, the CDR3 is TGTGCCAGCAGCTTAGGAGGGATCAATCAGCCCCAGCATTTT. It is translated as CASSLGGINQPQHF.

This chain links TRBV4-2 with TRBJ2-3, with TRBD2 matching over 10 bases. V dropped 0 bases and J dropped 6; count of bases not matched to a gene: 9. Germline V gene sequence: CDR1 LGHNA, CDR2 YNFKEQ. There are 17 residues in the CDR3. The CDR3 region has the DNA TGTGCCAGCAGCCAAGATCGGGCTAGCGGGGGTGGCGATACGCAGTATTTT. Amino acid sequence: CASSQDRASGGGDTQYF.

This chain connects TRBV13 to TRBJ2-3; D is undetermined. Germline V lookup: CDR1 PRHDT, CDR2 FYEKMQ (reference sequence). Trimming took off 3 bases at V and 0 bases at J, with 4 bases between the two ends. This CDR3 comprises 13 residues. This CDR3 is CASSLRSTDTQYF. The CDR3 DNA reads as TGTGCCAGCAGCTTGCGGAGCACAGATACGCAGTATTTT.

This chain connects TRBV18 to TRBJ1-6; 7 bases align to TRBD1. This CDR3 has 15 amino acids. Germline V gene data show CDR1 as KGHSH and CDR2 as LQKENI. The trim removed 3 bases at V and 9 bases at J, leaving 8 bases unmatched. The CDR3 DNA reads TGTGCCAGCTCACCCCTCCGGGACAGTACTTCACCCCTCCACTTT. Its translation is CASSPLRDSTSPLHF. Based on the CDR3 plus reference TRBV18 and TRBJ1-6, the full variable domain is NAGVMQNPRHLVRRRGQEARLRCSPMKGHSHVYWYRQLPEEGLKFMVYLQKENIIDESGMPKERFSAEFPKEGPSILRIQQVVRGDSAAYFCASSPLRDSTSPLHFGNGTRLTVT.